The clone carrying this T cell receptor beta chain was seen a handful of times. Antigen unknown. This entry belongs to a study of blood T cells in healthy people across ages. Overall study findings and caveats: Long-lived and aged donors differed, with more naive CD4+ cells and higher diversity in the long-lived. It was not possible, with unsorted PBMCs, to conclusively compare naive and antigen-experienced cells.

The use of a sample-barcoded 5' primer and a J-beta primer mix characterized a second PCR of about 7 to 12 cycles. At least 2.5 million CDR3-containing paired-end reads were obtained per sample. Each CDR3 protein is one row after TCRdb ran MiXCR on the 5' RACE reads. The sample includes over 1,500,000 distinct CDR3 sequences, roughly two fifths of them seen just once. The authors isolated at least 7 million PBMCs per sample. Deletions cut 4 bases from V and 5 bases from J, with 21 bases between. In germline, CDR1 is SQVTM, CDR2 ANQGSEA. The CDR3 consists of 16 residues. This receptor was identified in a human donor in good health. The specimen sequenced was blood. The chain employs TRBV29-1 and TRBJ2-1, with D possibly TRBD2 on 5 matching bases. The CDR3 reads CSVGVLRGWFNNEQFF. The CDR3 nucleotides read TGCAGCGTTGGGGTTTTGCGAGGGTGGTTCAACAATGAGCAGTTCTTC.